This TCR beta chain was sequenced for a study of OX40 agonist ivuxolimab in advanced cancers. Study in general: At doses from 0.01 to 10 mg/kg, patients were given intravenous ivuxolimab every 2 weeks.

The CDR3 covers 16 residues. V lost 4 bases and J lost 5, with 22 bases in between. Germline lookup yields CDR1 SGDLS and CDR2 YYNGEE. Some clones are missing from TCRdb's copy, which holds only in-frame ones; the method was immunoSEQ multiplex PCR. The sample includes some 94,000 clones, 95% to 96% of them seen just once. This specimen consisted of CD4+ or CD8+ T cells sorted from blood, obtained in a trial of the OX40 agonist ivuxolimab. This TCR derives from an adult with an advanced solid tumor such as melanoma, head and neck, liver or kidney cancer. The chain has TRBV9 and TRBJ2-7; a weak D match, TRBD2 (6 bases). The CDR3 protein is CASSSTRGFLPDEQYF. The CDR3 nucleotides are TGTGCCAGCAGCTCAACACGGGGGTTCCTTCCTGACGAGCAGTACTTC.